Listed here are 13 T cell receptor beta chains from one sample, sequenced in a study of vaccination effects on CD4 cells after COVID-19 (dated 2022 in TCRdb). The ViraFEST assay stimulated PBMC with viral peptide pools and then used TCR sequencing to identify antigen-specific CD4+ T cell clonotypes by expansion. After around 11 days of culture, CD4+ T cells were isolated with the EasySep CD4+ T cell isolation kit. PCR-confirmed SARS-CoV-2 infection had occurred in convalescent patients between March and December 2020, before the Alpha, Beta and Delta variants emerged in the United States. The antigens of these receptors remain unknown. Library preparation employed the immunoSEQ multiplex PCR assay. TCRdb took this table from immuneACCESS and kept in-frame rearrangements with V and J called. Such tables lack part of the clones; where checked against another copy, unresolved V genes explain under half of the gap, and the rest is unexplained. In all, the sample holds more than 20,000 clones, and 65% to 75% of those were seen once. Of the sample, around 20% falls within the top ten clones.

The sample in question was CD4+ T cells from PBMCs cultured with SARS-CoV-2 spike peptides, obtained before COVID-19 vaccination. According to the study, the label for this sample's cell subset or site signals: SARS-CoV-2 spike overlapping peptide pool stimulation. The receptors come from a human donor who had a prior SARS-CoV-2 infection.

This sequence joins TRBV5-1 and TRBJ1-2; D is unresolved. CDR1 is SGHRS, CDR2 YFSETQ, per germline. V shed 3 bases and J shed 0 bases, with 18 bases lying between them. The CDR3 is 17 amino acids. This CDR3 is CASSSGSLPIANYGYTF. The CDR3 coding sequence is TGCGCCAGCAGCTCGGGGTCTTTACCCATAGCTAACTATGGCTACACCTTC.

V gene TRBV7-2 combines with J gene TRBJ2-7, with D possibly being TRBD1 (5 bases). Germline assignment: CDR1 SGHTA and CDR2 FQGNSA. The CDR3 extends over 14 amino acids. Deletions cut 9 bases from V and 4 bases from J, with 19 bases between. CDR3 region: CASTYGQGYYEQYF. The CDR3 DNA reads TGTGCCAGTACGTATGGGCAGGGATATTACGAGCAGTACTTC.

The chain employs TRBV20-1 and TRBJ1-2; unclear D gene. The V gene lost 3 bases and the J gene lost 2 bases, with 10 bases spanning the gap. The V gene's germline CDR1 is DFQATT and CDR2 SNEGSKA (reference sequence). This CDR3 has 13 amino acids. Here the CDR3 reads CSASVLGNYGYTF. DNA for the CDR3: TGCAGTGCTAGTGTCCTAGGGAACTATGGCTACACCTTC.

The chain has TRBV3-1 (or the pseudogene TRBV3-2) and TRBJ2-3, with 11 bases identical to TRBD2. Germline-derived CDR1 and CDR2 are LGHDT and YNNKEL (reference sequence). Trimming at V came to 3 bases and at J to 3 bases, leaving 2 bases not matched to a gene. This CDR3 is 15 amino acids long. CDR3: CASSHTSGSTDTQYF. The DNA for the CDR3 is TGTGCCAGCAGCCACACTAGCGGGAGTACAGATACGCAGTATTTT.

DNA of the CDR3: TGTGCCTGGACTAGCGGGAGCAGCGGGCAGTTCTTC. This translates into CAWTSGSSGQFF. The rearrangement uses TRBV30 and TRBJ2-1, with 10 bases that match TRBD2. The CDR3 has 12 amino acids. V lost 4 bases, J lost 12 bases, and 6 bases stayed unmatched. The germline CDR1 and CDR2 sequences are GTSNPN and SVGIG (reference sequence).

J is TRBJ1-5 and V is TRBV6-5, with TRBD1 as a possible D gene (6 bases). Trimming removed 6 bases from V and 12 bases from J, with 15 bases in between. This CDR3 has 12 residues. The germline CDR1 and CDR2 sequences are MNHEY and SVGAGI. CDR3 bases: TGTGCCAGCAGCGGGGGGGCGTCCTACCAGCATTTT. This sequence encodes CASSGGASYQHF.

The chain is built from TRBV4-2 and TRBJ2-3; TRBD2 aligns across 10 bases. Germline-derived CDR1 and CDR2 are LGHNA and YNFKEQ. J lost 6 bases, V lost 1 base, and 7 bases had no gene match. The CDR3 runs 16 residues. The CDR3 nucleotides are TGTGCCAGCAGCCAAGGTACAGCGGGAGGGCCCGATACGCAGTATTTT. Its protein product is CASSQGTAGGPDTQYF.

The gene calls are TRBV5-8 and TRBJ1-4; D unresolved. Germline lookup yields CDR1 SGHTS and CDR2 YDEGEE. The CDR3 loop spans 16 amino acids. Between the trimmed V and J ends, which lost 4 bases and 0 bases, there was a span of 13 bases. The CDR3 reads CASSTFFEATNEKLFF. For the CDR3, the DNA is TGTGCCAGCAGCACGTTTTTTGAGGCAACTAATGAAAAACTGTTTTTT.

CDR3: CASSQLTSGGRQNTGELFF. The CDR3 DNA sequence: TGCGCCAGCAGTCAACTCACTAGCGGGGGGCGGCAGAACACCGGGGAGCTGTTTTTT. The J gene is TRBJ2-2, the V gene TRBV23-1, with 12 bases matching TRBD2. TRBV23-1 counts as an open reading frame of uncertain function. The CDR3 totals 19 residues. Trimming removed 2 bases from V and 1 base from J; junction bases left unmatched: 8.

This chain connects TRBV4-1 to TRBJ1-1; D unclear. Per germline, CDR1 MGHRA and CDR2 YSYEKL. The V and J ends lost 1 base and 11 bases respectively, with 8 bases between them. The CDR3 length is 11 residues. The chain's CDR3 is CASSQAYRAFF. The CDR3 DNA reads TGCGCCAGCAGCCAAGCCTATCGGGCTTTCTTT.

The CDR3 spells CASSPRTSSDTQYF. In DNA form, the CDR3 reads TGTGCCAGCAGCCCCCGGACTAGCTCCGATACGCAGTATTTT. The gene calls are TRBV7-3 and TRBJ2-3; 8 positions agree with TRBD2. There are 14 residues in the CDR3. J lost 6 bases, V lost 5 bases, and 7 bases had no gene match. The V gene's germline CDR1 is SGHTA and CDR2 FQGTGA.

The sample holds a few counts of this clone. CDR3 DNA: TGTGCCAGCAGCTTAGGAGGGACAGACACCGGGGAGCTGTTTTTT. This gives the protein CASSLGGTDTGELFF. This rearrangement joins TRBV7-3 to TRBJ2-2; D is perhaps TRBD1 (7 bases). This CDR3 spans 15 amino acids. Trimming cost V 2 bases and J 3 bases, with 10 bases left between them. CDR1 is SGHTA and CDR2 is FQGTGA in the germline V gene.

There are a few counts of this clone. This chain joins TRBV5-4 and TRBJ1-1; TRBD1 matches at 12 bases. Germline V gives CDR1 SGHNT, CDR2 YYREEE (reference sequence). The trim removed 2 bases at V and 6 bases at J, leaving 8 bases unmatched. The CDR3 extends over 16 amino acids. The CDR3 reads CASSFRDRGPSAEAFF. Here the CDR3 DNA reads TGTGCCAGCAGCTTCCGGGACAGGGGGCCTAGCGCTGAAGCTTTCTTT. Variable domain in full (rest from reference TRBV5-4 and TRBJ1-1): ETGVTQSPTHLIKTRGQQVTLRCSSQSGHNTVSWYQQALGQGPQFIFQYYREEENGRGNFPPRFSGLQFPNYSSELNVNALELDDSALYLCASSFRDRGPSAEAFFGQGTRLTVV.